The present T cell receptor beta chain was sequenced within a study of T cells in Graves' hyperthyroidism and ophthalmopathy (dated by TCRdb to about 2019). Concerning the study at large: To identify distinguishing TCR V-J signatures, a discovery cohort of around 100 patients was used, comprising 43 with Graves' ophthalmopathy and around 57 with stable Graves' hyperthyroidism. Whether ophthalmopathy could be predicted prospectively was tested in an independent validation cohort made up of under 20 hyperthyroidism patients plus 17 patients who later progressed to ophthalmopathy. The roughly 91 discovery patients were randomly divided into training and test sets at a 7:3 ratio. In addition, the study compared T-cell repertoires in thyroid tissue and in blood from roughly six Graves' hyperthyroidism patients. Following sampling, methimazole starting at 30 mg daily was given to hyperthyroidism patients, and high-dose intravenous methylprednisolone was given to ophthalmopathy patients. According to the paper, TCR Vbeta CDR3 sequencing was carried out on roughly 130 peripheral blood samples, which came from under 50 ophthalmopathy, some 73 hyperthyroidism and about 17 progressor patients.

Results the study describes overall, beyond this receptor: In validation, progression to ophthalmopathy was predicted by the model with 70% to 71% sensitivity and approximately 78% specificity, a median of around 6.5 months before onset. Most expanded thyroid clonotypes (frequency above 0.001) were also detected in blood, a finding suggesting that blood repertoires may reflect thyroid immune responses. A 13 V-J signature model separated ophthalmopathy from stable hyperthyroidism, with 87.88% sensitivity and just under 84% specificity in cross-validation and 80%/75% in testing. No statistical method was used to fix the sample size in advance, and group allocation was not hidden from the investigators.

The CDR3 sequence holds 14 residues, the cysteine and phenylalanine included. Only the CDR3 DNA stays, 42 bases, in frame from base 1. V is reduced by 7 bases and J by 3 bases, leaving a spacing of 15 bases between them. CDR1 and CDR2 are drawn from the germline V gene (reference sequence): LNHDA, SQIVND. A remark on this clonotype: The antigen it recognizes is unknown. There are no base qualities to consult, and no much larger clone falls within one base.

Patients with uncontrolled infections, other autoimmune diseases, pregnancy or lactation were excluded. Diagnoses relied on clinical symptoms, serum thyroxine and TRAb, thyroid ultrasound and orbital computed tomography. Total RNA was extracted using Trizol reagent, and RNA quality was assessed on an Agilent 2100 Bioanalyzer. TCR beta CDR3 regions were amplified from RNA transcripts. The first round of RT-PCR for the TCR CDR3 was performed with the HTBI primer set and the Qiagen OneStep RT-PCR kit. A second multiplex PCR round built the libraries, followed by size selection and purification. The libraries were sequenced on an Illumina HiSeq2000 using paired-end 100 bp reads. For the original study's pipeline: Raw data were processed with SOAPnuke, discarding reads with adapters, uncalled bases, mean Phred below 15, or no exact constant-primer or identifier match. High-quality paired reads were merged with COPE v1.2.5, and unique nucleotide sequences were defined as clonotypes. MiTCR v1.1 was used to align the clonotypes against IMGT TRBV, TRBD and TRBJ reference segments. The analysis was restricted to V-J combinations with a frequency above 0.0001, which together covered 99% to 99.2% of the repertoires. A TCS score was defined as the ratio of F50 (clonal expansion) to E x V (chaos), with BLOSUM62-based TCRdist applied between CDR3 peptides within each V-J. Welch's t-statistics and random forest reduced some 510 V-J features to fewer than 15, which were used in a naive Bayes classifier (R e1071). Thyroid-blood repertoire similarity was quantified with the Morisita-Horn index. Using fastp at Q25 and MiXCR, TCRdb reprocessed the public reads and kept productive beta chains. Each entry is one CDR3 protein sequence, shown with its most common DNA and genes. The authors' filters were not applied to this entry. This sample has 500,000 to 650,000 distinct CDR3 sequences in its table, and 46% of those were observed once. The ten largest clones represent about two fifths of the sample.

This TCR was sampled from an adult woman with Graves' disease, either hyperthyroidism or ophthalmopathy (not recorded which). This sequence uses TRBV19 and TRBJ1-1; TRBD1 is a possible D gene, resting on 5 matching bases. Sequencing was done on a sample of peripheral blood or thyroid tissue (not recorded which). The CDR3 is CASTPRQGDTEAFF. The nucleotides are TGTGCCAGTACCCCCCGGCAGGGAGACACTGAAGCTTTCTTT.